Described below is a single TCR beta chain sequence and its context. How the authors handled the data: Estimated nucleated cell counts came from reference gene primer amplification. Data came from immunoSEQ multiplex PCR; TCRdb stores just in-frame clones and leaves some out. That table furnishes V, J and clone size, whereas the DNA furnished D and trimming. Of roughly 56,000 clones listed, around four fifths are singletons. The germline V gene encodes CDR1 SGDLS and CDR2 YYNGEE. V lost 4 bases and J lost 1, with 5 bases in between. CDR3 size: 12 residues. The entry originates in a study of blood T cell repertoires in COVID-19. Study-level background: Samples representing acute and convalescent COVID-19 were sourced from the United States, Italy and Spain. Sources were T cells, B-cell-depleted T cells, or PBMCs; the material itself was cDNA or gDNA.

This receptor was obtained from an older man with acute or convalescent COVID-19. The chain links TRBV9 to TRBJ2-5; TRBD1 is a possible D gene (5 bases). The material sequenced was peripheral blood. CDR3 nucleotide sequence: TGTGCCAGCAGCCAGGGCCAAGAGACCCAGTACTTC. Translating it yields CASSQGQETQYF.